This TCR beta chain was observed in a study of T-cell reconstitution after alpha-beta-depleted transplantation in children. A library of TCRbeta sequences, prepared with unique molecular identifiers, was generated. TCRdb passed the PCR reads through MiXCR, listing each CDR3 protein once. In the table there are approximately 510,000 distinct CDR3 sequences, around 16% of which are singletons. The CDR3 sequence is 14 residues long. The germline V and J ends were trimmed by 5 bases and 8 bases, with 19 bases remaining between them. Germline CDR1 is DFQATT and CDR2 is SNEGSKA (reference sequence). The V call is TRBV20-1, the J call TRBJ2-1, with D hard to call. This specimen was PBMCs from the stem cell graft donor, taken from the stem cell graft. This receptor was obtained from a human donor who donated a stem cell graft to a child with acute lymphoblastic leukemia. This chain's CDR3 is CSAGPLAAGDEQFF. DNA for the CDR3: TGCAGTGCTGGGCCCCTGGCGGCTGGGGATGAGCAGTTCTTC.